A single sample is the source of the 11 T cell receptor beta chains below, sequenced in a study of cytomegalovirus exposure and HLA in healthy donors. The primer mix had 60 Vbeta and 13 Jbeta primers. TCRdb's copy holds only in-frame clones and misses some; the assay was immunoSEQ multiplex PCR. This sample has some 140,000 clones, with 75% to 80% found just once. The sample consisted of PBMCs. Receptors were obtained from a man aged 30-40 years in good health and CMV-seronegative.

The rearrangement joins TRBV4-2 to TRBJ1-4, with a tentative D call TRBD1 (6 bases). Trimming removed 0 bases at V and 7 bases at J, with 12 bases between. This CDR3 contains 15 residues. Germline CDR1 LGHNA, CDR2 YNFKEQ. Here the CDR3 reads CASSQDLQGFEKLFF. For the CDR3, the DNA is TGTGCCAGCAGCCAAGATTTGCAGGGGTTTGAAAAACTGTTTTTT.

This clone was recorded only once. J is TRBJ2-3 and V is TRBV7-3, with 9 bases lining up with TRBD2. This CDR3 comprises 15 residues. From germline, CDR1 is SGHTA and CDR2 FQGTGA. V shed 4 bases and J 5 bases; nucleotides not matched to a gene: 7. In nucleotides, the CDR3 is TGTGCCAGCAGCTGGGGCGGGAGGGCTGGAGATACGCAGTATTTT. Residues: CASSWGGRAGDTQYF.

The rearrangement joins TRBV19 to TRBJ2-1, with D perhaps matching TRBD1 (6 bases). V gave up 2 bases and J gave up 6 bases, with 11 bases separating them. Looked up from germline, CDR1 is LNHDA and CDR2 is SQIVND (reference sequence). The CDR3 consists of 14 residues. CDR3 nucleotides: TGTGCCAGTAGTATAACTTGGGGGCCCAATGAGCAGTTCTTC. Translating gives CASSITWGPNEQFF. Using reference TRBV19 and TRBJ2-1 for the parts outside the CDR3, the full variable domain is DGGITQSPKYLFRKEGQNVTLSCEQNLNHDAMYWYRQDPGQGLRLIYYSQIVNDFQKGDIAEGYSVSREKKESFPLTVTSAQKNPTAFYLCASSITWGPNEQFFGPGTRLTVL.

The chain uses TRBV2 and TRBJ2-2; TRBD2 matches 7 bases. V gave up 4 bases and J gave up 4 bases; unmatched junction bases: 9. CDR3 length: 16 residues. CDR1 is SNHLY and CDR2 is FYNNEI in the germline V gene. CDR3: CASSGPGGLSTGELFF. The DNA for the CDR3 is TGTGCCAGCAGTGGACCGGGGGGACTGAGCACCGGGGAGCTGTTTTTT. Complete variable domain (other parts from reference TRBV2 and TRBJ2-2): EPEVTQTPSHQVTQMGQEVILRCVPISNHLYFYWYRQILGQKVEFLVSFYNNEISEKSEIFDDQFSVERPDGSNFTLKIRSTKLEDSAMYFCASSGPGGLSTGELFFGEGSRLTVL.

This chain connects TRBV19 to TRBJ2-1; D not certain. Trimming removed 4 bases at V and 8 bases at J, with 12 bases between. Germline V gives CDR1 LNHDA, CDR2 SQIVND (reference sequence). The CDR3 runs 13 residues. The CDR3 spells CASSTTRLYEQFF. In DNA form, the CDR3 reads TGTGCCAGTAGTACAACCAGGCTCTATGAGCAGTTCTTC.

This clone has more than one count but fewer than ten. This chain connects TRBV18 to TRBJ2-1; TRBD2 might be the D (6 bases). Trimming removed 0 bases at V and 3 bases at J, with 9 bases between. The CDR3 spans 15 residues. Germline V lookup: CDR1 KGHSH, CDR2 LQKENI. For the CDR3, the DNA is TGTGCCAGCTCACCACCGGGGGGTGGCTACAATGAGCAGTTCTTC. Encoded protein: CASSPPGGGYNEQFF.

The chain couples TRBV9 to TRBJ2-3; TRBD2 might be the D (6 bases). The CDR3 extends over 16 amino acids. Germline loops: CDR1 SGDLS, CDR2 YYNGEE. V was pared by 4 bases and J by 6 bases, with 21 bases between. The CDR3 nucleotides are TGTGCCAGCAGCCTCCGGGGGAGTGGGAATGTGGATACGCAGTATTTT. Amino acids: CASSLRGSGNVDTQYF.

A note on this clone: This same CDR3 is encoded by further DNA sequences in the sample. The rearrangement uses TRBV18 and TRBJ1-5; D is possibly TRBD1 (6 bases). Germline V gives CDR1 KGHSH, CDR2 LQKENI. The CDR3 is 13 residues long. Trimming stripped 6 bases from V and 4 bases from J, with 10 bases between. The DNA for the CDR3 is TGTGCCAGCTCGCAAGGACAGAATCAGCCCCAGCATTTT. Residues: CASSQGQNQPQHF. The full variable domain, its missing parts supplied by reference TRBV18 and TRBJ1-5, is NAGVMQNPRHLVRRRGQEARLRCSPMKGHSHVYWYRQLPEEGLKFMVYLQKENIIDESGMPKERFSAEFPKEGPSILRIQQVVRGDSAAYFCASSQGQNQPQHFGDGTRLSIL.

The J gene is TRBJ1-5, the V gene TRBV29-1, with 7 bases fitting TRBD1. Germline V gives CDR1 SQVTM, CDR2 ANQGSEA. The junction had 5 bases not matched to a gene; V was cut back by 7 bases and J by 5 bases. CDR3 length equals 12 residues. Here the CDR3 reads CSAGDSYQPQHF. The CDR3 bases are TGCAGCGCCGGGGACAGCTATCAGCCCCAGCATTTT.

The V gene is TRBV5-6, the J gene TRBJ1-1; the match to TRBD1 covers 8 bases. Germline-derived CDR1 and CDR2 are SGHDT and YYEEEE. The CDR3 consists of 13 residues. V gave up 5 bases and J gave up 7 bases; unmatched junction bases: 7. The DNA for the CDR3 is TGTGCCAGCAGTTCCAGGGGGCGGGGTGAAGCTTTCTTT. It is translated as CASSSRGRGEAFF.

The V gene is TRBV6-1, the J gene TRBJ1-1, with D uncertain. Germline CDR1 is MNHNS and CDR2 is SASEGT. V was trimmed by 1 base and J by 8 bases, leaving 20 bases between them. This CDR3 has 16 amino acids. The CDR3: CASSEGSRWLTGEAFF. CDR3 DNA: TGTGCCAGCAGTGAAGGTTCGCGGTGGCTAACGGGGGAAGCTTTCTTT.